These T cell receptor beta chains were read from a single sample in a study of PD-1 blockade in classical Hodgkin lymphoma. TCRdb's copy holds only in-frame clones and misses some; the assay was immunoSEQ multiplex PCR. The top ten hold about a tenth of the sample, which has roughly 64,000 clones, roughly nine tenths seen once. This sample comprised peripheral blood mononuclear cells (PBMCs), obtained before the fourth cycle of nivolumab. The receptors were gathered from a human donor with classical Hodgkin lymphoma. The CDR3 runs from the conserved cysteine through the conserved F or W. Fields, in order: J gene, V gene, CDR3 protein.

TRBJ2-7 | TRBV5-1 | CASTAGGTYEQYF
TRBJ2-1 | TRBV7-9 | CASSYSGSSYNEQFF
TRBJ1-2 | TRBV27 | CASGTGRGYTF
TRBJ2-3 | TRBV7-8 | CASSRHTDTQYF
TRBJ2-1 | TRBV27 | CASSLWGREQFF
TRBJ1-2 | TRBV5-4 | CASSFALGRGGYGYTF
TRBJ1-2 | TRBV5-4 | CASSLQGGGGYTF
TRBJ2-7 | TRBV7-9 | CASSTPGQHLYEQYF
TRBJ2-7 | TRBV6-1 | CASSDPYPEYF
TRBJ2-7 | TRBV10-1 | CASSDGGRSVEQYF
TRBJ1-2 | TRBV28 | CASSPSYGYTF
TRBJ1-2 | TRBV9 | CASSPKGGRGTGLSPNYGYTF
TRBJ2-3 | TRBV4-1 | CASSQYSGGADTQYF
TRBJ2-1 | TRBV5-1 | CASSPSSPHFNNEQFF
TRBJ2-7 | TRBV7-2 | CASSSRQASYEQYF
TRBJ1-1 | TRBV2 | CASSEVGNTEAFF
TRBJ1-5 | TRBV4-1 | CASSQEGGGNQPQHF
TRBJ2-7 | TRBV6-4 | CASSRDSSSYEQYF
TRBJ2-7 | TRBV2 | CASVGDRGYEQYF
TRBJ1-5 | TRBV18 | CASSPPPGQGSQPQHF
TRBJ2-6 | TRBV7-9 | CASSTTGTGPFSGANVLTF
TRBJ1-2 | TRBV15 | CATSTWTGRASYGYTF
TRBJ2-3 | TRBV25-1 | CASSEVFATEVTQYF
TRBJ1-2 | TRBV5-1 | CASSLAPLGRVERRYTF
TRBJ2-5 | TRBV27 | CASSLGLMTGETQYF
TRBJ1-2 | TRBV6-1 | CATRTLTRSGYTF
TRBJ2-7 | TRBV27 | CASSYASGLPYEQYF
TRBJ1-3 | TRBV2 | CASRDRGGQASGNTIYF
TRBJ2-3 | TRBV2 | CASSGPPEKGLAGITDTQYF
TRBJ1-1 | TRBV4-1 | CASSQVGGPNTEAFF
TRBJ1-6 | TRBV7-2 | CASSLTGQGHNSPLHF
TRBJ2-7 | TRBV7-9 | CASSSGTVLDEQYF
TRBJ1-2 | TRBV10-3 | CAIRDRGLTDGYTF
TRBJ1-1 | TRBV19 | CASSPTVSSVAEAFF
TRBJ2-7 | TRBV27 | CASSLRGIPSYEQYF
TRBJ2-7 | TRBV5-4 | CASSPTSGGVSYEQYF